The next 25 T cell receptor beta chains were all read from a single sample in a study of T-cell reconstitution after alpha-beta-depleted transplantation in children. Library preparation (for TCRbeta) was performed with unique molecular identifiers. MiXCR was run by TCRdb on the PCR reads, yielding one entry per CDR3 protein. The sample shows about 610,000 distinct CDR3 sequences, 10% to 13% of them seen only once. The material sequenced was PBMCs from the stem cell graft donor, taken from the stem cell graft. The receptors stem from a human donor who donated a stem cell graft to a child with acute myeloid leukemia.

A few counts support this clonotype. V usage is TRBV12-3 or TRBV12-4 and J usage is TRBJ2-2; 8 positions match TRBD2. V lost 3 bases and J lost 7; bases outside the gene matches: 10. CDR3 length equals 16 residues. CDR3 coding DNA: TGTGCCAGCAGTTTTAACCCAGCGGGAGCATTCGGGGAGCTGTTTTTT. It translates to CASSFNPAGAFGELFF.

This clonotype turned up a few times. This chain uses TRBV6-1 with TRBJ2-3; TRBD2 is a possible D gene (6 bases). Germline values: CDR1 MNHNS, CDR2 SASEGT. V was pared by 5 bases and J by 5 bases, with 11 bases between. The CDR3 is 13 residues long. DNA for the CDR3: TGTGCCAGCAGTATCCCGGGGGAAGATACGCAGTATTTT. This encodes CASSIPGEDTQYF.

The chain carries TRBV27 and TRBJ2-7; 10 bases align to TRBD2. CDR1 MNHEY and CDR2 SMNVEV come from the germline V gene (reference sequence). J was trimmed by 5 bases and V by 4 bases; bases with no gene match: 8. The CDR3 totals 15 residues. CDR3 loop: CASSSLLAGDDEQYF. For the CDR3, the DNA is TGTGCCAGCAGTTCCCTGCTAGCGGGAGACGACGAGCAGTACTTC.

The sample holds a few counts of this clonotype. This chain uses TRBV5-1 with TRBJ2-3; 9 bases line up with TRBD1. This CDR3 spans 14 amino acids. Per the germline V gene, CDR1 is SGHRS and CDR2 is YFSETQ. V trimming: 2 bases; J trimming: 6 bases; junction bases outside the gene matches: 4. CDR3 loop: CASSLFTGGDTQYF. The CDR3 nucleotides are TGCGCCAGCAGCTTATTCACAGGGGGCGATACGCAGTATTTT.

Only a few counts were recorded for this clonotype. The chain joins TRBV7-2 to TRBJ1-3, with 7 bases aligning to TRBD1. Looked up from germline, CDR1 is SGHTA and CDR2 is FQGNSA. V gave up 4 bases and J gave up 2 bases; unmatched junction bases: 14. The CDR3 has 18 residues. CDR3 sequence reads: CASSSALPGQQPGNTIYF. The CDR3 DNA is TGTGCCAGCAGCTCAGCGTTACCGGGACAGCAGCCTGGAAACACCATATATTTT.

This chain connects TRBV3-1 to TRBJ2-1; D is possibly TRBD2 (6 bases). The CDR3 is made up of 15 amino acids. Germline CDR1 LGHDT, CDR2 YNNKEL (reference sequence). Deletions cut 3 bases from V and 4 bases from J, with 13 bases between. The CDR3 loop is CASSQALGGYNEQFF. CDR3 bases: TGTGCCAGCAGCCAGGCTCTGGGAGGTTACAATGAGCAGTTCTTC.

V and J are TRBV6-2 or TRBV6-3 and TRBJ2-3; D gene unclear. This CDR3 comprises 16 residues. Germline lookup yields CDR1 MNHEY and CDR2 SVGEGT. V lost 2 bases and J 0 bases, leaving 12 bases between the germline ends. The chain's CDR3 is CASSYVGSSSTDTQYF. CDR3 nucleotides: TGTGCCAGCAGTTACGTCGGGTCGTCTAGCACAGATACGCAGTATTTT.

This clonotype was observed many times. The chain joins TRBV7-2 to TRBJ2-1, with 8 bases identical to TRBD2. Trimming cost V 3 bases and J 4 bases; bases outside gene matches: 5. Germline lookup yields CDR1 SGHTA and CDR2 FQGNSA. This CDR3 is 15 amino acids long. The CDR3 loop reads CASSLVAGLYNEQFF. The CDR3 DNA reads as TGTGCCAGCAGCTTGGTAGCGGGATTGTACAATGAGCAGTTCTTC. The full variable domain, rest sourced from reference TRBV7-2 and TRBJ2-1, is GAGVSQSPSNKVTEKGKDVELRCDPISGHTALYWYRQSLGQGLEFLIYFQGNSAPDKSGLPSDRFSAERTGGSVSTLTIQRTQQEDSAVYLCASSLVAGLYNEQFFGPGTRLTVL.

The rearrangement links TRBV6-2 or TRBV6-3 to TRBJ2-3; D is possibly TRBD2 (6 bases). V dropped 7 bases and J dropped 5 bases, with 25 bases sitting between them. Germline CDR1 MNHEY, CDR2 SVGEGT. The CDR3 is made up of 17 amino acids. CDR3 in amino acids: CASKSKRLGARGDTQYF. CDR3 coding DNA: TGTGCCAGCAAGTCAAAGCGCCTCGGAGCGCGGGGAGATACGCAGTATTTT.

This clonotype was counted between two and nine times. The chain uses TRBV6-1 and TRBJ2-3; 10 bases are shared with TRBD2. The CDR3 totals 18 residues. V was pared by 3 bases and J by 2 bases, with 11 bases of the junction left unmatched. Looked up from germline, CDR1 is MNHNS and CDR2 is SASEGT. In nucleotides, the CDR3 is TGTGCCAGCAGTGACGGGGTAGCGGGAGGTTTCTTCACAGATACGCAGTATTTT. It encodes CASSDGVAGGFFTDTQYF.

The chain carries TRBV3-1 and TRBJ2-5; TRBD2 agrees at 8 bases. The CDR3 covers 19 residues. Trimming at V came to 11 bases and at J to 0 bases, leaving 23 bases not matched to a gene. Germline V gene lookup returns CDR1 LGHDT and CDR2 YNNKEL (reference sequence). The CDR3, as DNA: TGTGCCTTCAGTTCTAGAGCCCTTCTGGCGGGAGGTAACCAAGAGACCCAGTACTTC. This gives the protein CAFSSRALLAGGNQETQYF.

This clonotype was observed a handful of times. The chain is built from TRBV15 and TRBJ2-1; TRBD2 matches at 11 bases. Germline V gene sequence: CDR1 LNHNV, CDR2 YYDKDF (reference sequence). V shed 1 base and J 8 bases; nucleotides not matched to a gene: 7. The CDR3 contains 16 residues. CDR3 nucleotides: TGTGCCACCAGCAGAGGAGGACTAGCGGGCAGGGATGAGCAGTTCTTC. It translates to CATSRGGLAGRDEQFF.

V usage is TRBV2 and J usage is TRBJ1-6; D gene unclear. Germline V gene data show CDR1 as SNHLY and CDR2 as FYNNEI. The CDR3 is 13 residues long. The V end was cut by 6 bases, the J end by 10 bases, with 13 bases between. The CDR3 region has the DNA TGTGCCAGCAGGGATTCGACGGTATCACCCCTCCACTTT. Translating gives CASRDSTVSPLHF.

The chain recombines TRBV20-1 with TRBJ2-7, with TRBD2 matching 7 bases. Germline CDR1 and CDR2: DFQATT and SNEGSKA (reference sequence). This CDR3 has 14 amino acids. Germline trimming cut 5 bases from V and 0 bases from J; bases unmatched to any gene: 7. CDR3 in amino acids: CSAAPGGSSYEQYF. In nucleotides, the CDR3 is TGCAGTGCTGCGCCGGGCGGGAGCTCCTACGAGCAGTACTTC.

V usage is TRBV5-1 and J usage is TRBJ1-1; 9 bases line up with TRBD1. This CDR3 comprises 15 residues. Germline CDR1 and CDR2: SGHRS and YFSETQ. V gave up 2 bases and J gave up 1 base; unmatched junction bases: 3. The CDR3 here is CASSFPGQGNTEAFF. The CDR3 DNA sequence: TGCGCCAGCAGCTTCCCGGGACAGGGGAACACTGAAGCTTTCTTT. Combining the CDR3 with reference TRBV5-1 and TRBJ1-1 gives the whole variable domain KAGVTQTPRYLIKTRGQQVTLSCSPISGHRSVSWYQQTPGQGLQFLFEYFSETQRNKGNFPGRFSGRQFSNSRSEMNVSTLELGDSALYLCASSFPGQGNTEAFFGQGTRLTVV.

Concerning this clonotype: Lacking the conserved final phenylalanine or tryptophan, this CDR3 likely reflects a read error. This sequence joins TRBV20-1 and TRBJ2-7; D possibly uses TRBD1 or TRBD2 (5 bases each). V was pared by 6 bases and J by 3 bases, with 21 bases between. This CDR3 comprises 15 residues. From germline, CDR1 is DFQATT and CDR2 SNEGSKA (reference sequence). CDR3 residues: CSAKRVRTPLYEQYL. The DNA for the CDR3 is TGCAGTGCAAAGAGGGTCCGGACACCTCTCTACGAGCAGTACCTC.

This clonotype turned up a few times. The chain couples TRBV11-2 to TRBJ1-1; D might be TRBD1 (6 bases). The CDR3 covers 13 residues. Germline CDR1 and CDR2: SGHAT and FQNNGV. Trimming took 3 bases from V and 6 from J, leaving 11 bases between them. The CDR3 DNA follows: TGTGCCAGCAGCTTGTCACAGGGACCTGAAGCTTTCTTT. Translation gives CASSLSQGPEAFF.

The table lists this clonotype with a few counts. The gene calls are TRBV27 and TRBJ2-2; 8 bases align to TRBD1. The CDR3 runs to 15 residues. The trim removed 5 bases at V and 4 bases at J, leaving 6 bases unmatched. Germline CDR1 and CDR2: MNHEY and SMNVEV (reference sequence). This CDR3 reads CASSKRQGITGELFF. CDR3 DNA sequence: TGTGCCAGCAGTAAGAGACAGGGGATCACCGGGGAGCTGTTTTTT.

The CDR3 region is CASSQWTRGKFF. The CDR3 nucleotides read TGTGCCAGCAGCCAATGGACCAGGGGCAAGTTCTTC. The rearrangement joins TRBV16 to TRBJ2-1; D might be TRBD1 (6 bases). V was cut by 1 base and J by 14 bases, with 12 bases left in between. From germline, CDR1 is KGHSY and CDR2 FQNENV. The CDR3 extends over 12 amino acids.

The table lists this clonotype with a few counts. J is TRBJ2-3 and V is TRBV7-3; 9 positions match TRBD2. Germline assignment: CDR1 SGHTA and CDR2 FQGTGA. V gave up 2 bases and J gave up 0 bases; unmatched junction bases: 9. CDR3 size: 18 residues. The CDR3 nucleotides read TGTGCCAGCAGCTTACGCCCGACTAGCGGAACTAGCACAGATACGCAGTATTTT. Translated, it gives CASSLRPTSGTSTDTQYF.

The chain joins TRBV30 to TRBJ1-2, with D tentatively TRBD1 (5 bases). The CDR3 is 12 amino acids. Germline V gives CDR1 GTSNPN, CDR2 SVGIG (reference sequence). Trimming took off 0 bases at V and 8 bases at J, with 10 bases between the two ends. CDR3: CAWSVGQTGYTF. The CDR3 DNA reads TGTGCCTGGAGTGTAGGACAAACGGGCTACACCTTC.

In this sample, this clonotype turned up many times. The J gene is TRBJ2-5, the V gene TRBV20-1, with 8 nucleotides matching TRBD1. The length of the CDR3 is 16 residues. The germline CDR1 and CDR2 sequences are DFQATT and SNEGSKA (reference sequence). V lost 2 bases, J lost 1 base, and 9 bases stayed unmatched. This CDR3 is CSARPRTGQPQETQYF. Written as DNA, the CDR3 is TGCAGTGCTAGACCTCGGACAGGGCAGCCCCAAGAGACCCAGTACTTC.

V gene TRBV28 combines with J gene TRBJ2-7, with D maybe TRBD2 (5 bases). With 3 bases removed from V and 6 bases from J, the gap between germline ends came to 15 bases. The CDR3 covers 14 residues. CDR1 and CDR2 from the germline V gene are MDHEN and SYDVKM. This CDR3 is CASSLGGSPREQYF. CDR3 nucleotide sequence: TGTGCCAGCAGTTTGGGTGGGAGTCCCCGCGAGCAGTACTTC.

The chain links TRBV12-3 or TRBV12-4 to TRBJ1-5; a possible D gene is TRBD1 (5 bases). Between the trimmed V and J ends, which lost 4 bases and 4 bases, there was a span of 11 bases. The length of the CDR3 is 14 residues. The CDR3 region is CASSSVQANQPQHF. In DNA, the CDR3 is TGTGCCAGCAGTTCGGTACAGGCGAATCAGCCCCAGCATTTT.

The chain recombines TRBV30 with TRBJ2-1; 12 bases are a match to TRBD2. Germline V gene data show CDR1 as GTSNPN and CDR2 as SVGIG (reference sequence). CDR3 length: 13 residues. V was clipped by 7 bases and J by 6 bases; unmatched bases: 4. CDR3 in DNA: TGTGCCTTGCCGGGACTAGCGGGCAATGAGCAGTTCTTC. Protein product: CALPGLAGNEQFF.